The 9 T cell receptor beta chains listed next were all sequenced from one sample in a study of cytomegalovirus exposure and HLA in healthy donors. The primer mix had 60 Vbeta and 13 Jbeta primers. Using immunoSEQ multiplex PCR, the repertoire was profiled, and TCRdb retains in-frame clones only, with some absent. The sample has approximately 170,000 clones, 80% to 90% seen once. Sequencing was done on a sample of PBMCs. The receptors derive from a male donor in good health and CMV-seronegative.

The V and J genes are TRBV29-1 and TRBJ2-7; 7 positions match TRBD1. Germline V gives CDR1 SQVTM, CDR2 ANQGSEA. Germline trimming cut 5 bases from V and 5 bases from J; bases unmatched to any gene: 6. CDR3 length equals 12 residues. CDR3 protein: CSVNRGENEQYF. As DNA, the CDR3 is TGCAGCGTTAACAGGGGCGAAAACGAGCAGTACTTC.

This sequence joins TRBV4-2 and TRBJ2-3, with 9 bases identical to TRBD2. J gave up 2 bases and V 0 bases, and 12 bases lay outside the gene matches. The length of the CDR3 is 19 residues. Germline CDR1 reads LGHNA; CDR2 reads YNFKEQ. The CDR3 DNA follows: TGTGCCAGCAGCCAAGATGCGGCCTCAGCGGGGGGATTCACAGATACGCAGTATTTT. Translated, it gives CASSQDAASAGGFTDTQYF.

In DNA form, the CDR3 reads TGTGCCAGCAGTGGAAGGCGGGGGGCGCTCACAGATACGCAGTATTTT. Amino acid sequence: CASSGRRGALTDTQYF. This chain links TRBV6-1 with TRBJ2-3; TRBD2 agrees at 8 bases. The length of the CDR3 is 16 residues. Germline V gene data show CDR1 as MNHNS and CDR2 as SASEGT. V dropped 4 bases and J dropped 2; count of bases not matched to a gene: 8.

The rearrangement links TRBV5-6 to TRBJ2-5, with 8 bases aligning to TRBD1. Germline lookup yields CDR1 SGHDT and CDR2 YYEEEE. V shed 4 bases, J shed 1 base, and the junction held 6 bases outside the gene matches. The CDR3 loop spans 15 amino acids. The CDR3 DNA is TGTGCCAGCAGCCAGCCCACAGGGGGCCAAGAGACCCAGTACTTC. Protein sequence: CASSQPTGGQETQYF. The full variable domain, with the rest looked up from reference TRBV5-6 and TRBJ2-5, is DAGVTQSPTHLIKTRGQQVTLRCSPKSGHDTVSWYQQALGQGPQFIFQYYEEEERQRGNFPDRFSGHQFPNYSSELNVNALLLGDSALYLCASSQPTGGQETQYFGPGTRLLVL.

The chain couples TRBV28 to TRBJ1-5, with D unclear. This CDR3 spans 14 amino acids. Germline V gives CDR1 MDHEN, CDR2 SYDVKM. Trimming removed 6 bases from V and 7 bases from J, with 16 bases in between. DNA of the CDR3: TGTGCCAGCAGCCAACTCGCGGATGGACAGCCCCAGCATTTT. It is translated as CASSQLADGQPQHF.

The CDR3 spells CASSGQGAVTGELFF. DNA for the CDR3: TGTGCCAGCAGCGGGCAGGGGGCCGTCACCGGGGAGCTGTTTTTT. J is TRBJ2-2 and V is TRBV5-4; 8 bases align to TRBD1. V shed 4 bases and J 4 bases; nucleotides not matched to a gene: 6. This CDR3 is built from 15 residues. CDR1 is SGHNT and CDR2 is YYREEE in the germline V gene (reference sequence). The full variable domain, with the rest looked up from reference TRBV5-4 and TRBJ2-2, is ETGVTQSPTHLIKTRGQQVTLRCSSQSGHNTVSWYQQALGQGPQFIFQYYREEENGRGNFPPRFSGLQFPNYSSELNVNALELDDSALYLCASSGQGAVTGELFFGEGSRLTVL.

V and J are TRBV6-1 and TRBJ1-4; maybe TRBD1 (5 bases). Trimming cost V 5 bases and J 8 bases, with 18 bases left between them. The CDR3 has 15 amino acids. Germline assignment: CDR1 MNHNS and CDR2 SASEGT. CDR3 coding DNA: TGTGCCAGCAGTAGGTCAGGAGGGGTTAGCGAAAAACTGTTTTTT. Encoded protein: CASSRSGGVSEKLFF.

The chain is built from TRBV10-3 and TRBJ2-2; 8 bases align to TRBD2. The V segment lost 3 bases and the J segment 0 bases; nucleotides outside the gene matches: 6. The CDR3 has 17 residues. Germline V CDR1 and CDR2: ENHRY, SYGVKD. The CDR3 spells CAISEWRGAANTGELFF. The CDR3 nucleotides are TGTGCCATCAGTGAATGGCGGGGGGCCGCGAACACCGGGGAGCTGTTTTTT.

The table lists this clone with a count of one. The V and J genes are TRBV29-1 and TRBJ1-5; 8 bases fit TRBD1. J gave up 3 bases and V 6 bases, and 1 base lay outside the gene matches. The CDR3 has 12 residues. Germline CDR1 SQVTM, CDR2 ANQGSEA. The CDR3 sequence: CSVGQDNQPQHF. The CDR3 DNA reads TGCAGCGTGGGACAGGACAATCAGCCCCAGCATTTT.